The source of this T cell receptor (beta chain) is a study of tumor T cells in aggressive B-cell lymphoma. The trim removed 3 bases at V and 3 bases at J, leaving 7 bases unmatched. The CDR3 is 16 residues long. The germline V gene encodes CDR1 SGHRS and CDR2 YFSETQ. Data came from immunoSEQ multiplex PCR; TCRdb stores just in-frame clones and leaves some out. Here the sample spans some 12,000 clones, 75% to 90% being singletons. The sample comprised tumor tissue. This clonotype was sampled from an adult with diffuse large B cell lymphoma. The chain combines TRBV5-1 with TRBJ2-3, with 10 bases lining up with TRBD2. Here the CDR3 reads CASSSSAGGPTDTQYF. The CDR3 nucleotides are TGCGCCAGCAGCTCTTCAGCGGGAGGGCCGACAGATACGCAGTATTTT. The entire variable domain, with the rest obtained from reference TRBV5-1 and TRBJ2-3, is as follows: KAGVTQTPRYLIKTRGQQVTLSCSPISGHRSVSWYQQTPGQGLQFLFEYFSETQRNKGNFPGRFSGRQFSNSRSEMNVSTLELGDSALYLCASSSSAGGPTDTQYFGPGTRLTVL.